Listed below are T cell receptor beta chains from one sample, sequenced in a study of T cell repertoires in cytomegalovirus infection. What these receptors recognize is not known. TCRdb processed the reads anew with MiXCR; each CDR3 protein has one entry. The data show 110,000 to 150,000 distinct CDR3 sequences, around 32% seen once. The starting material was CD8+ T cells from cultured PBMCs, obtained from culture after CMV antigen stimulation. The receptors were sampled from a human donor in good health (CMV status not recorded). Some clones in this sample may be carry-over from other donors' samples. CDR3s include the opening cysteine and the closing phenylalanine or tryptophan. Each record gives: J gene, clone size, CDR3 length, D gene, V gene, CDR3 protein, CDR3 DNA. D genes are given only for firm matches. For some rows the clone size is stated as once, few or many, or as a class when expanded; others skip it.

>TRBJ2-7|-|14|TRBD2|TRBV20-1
CSAPIAGGSYEQYF
TGCAGTGCTCCCATAGCGGGGGGCTCCTACGAGCAGTACTTC
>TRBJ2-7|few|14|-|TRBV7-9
CASSLDGGGHEQYF
TGTGCCAGCAGCTTAGATGGAGGGGGCCACGAGCAGTACTTC
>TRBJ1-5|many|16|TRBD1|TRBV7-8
CASSWTGGHSNQPQHF
TGTGCCAGCAGCTGGACAGGAGGGCATTCCAATCAGCCCCAGCATTTT
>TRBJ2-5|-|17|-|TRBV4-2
CASSQVEKGGLKETQYF
TGTGCCAGCAGCCAAGTAGAGAAGGGGGGACTAAAAGAGACCCAGTACTTC
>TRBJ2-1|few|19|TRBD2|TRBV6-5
CASSFPGTSGGDTYNEQFF
TGTGCCAGCAGTTTTCCCGGGACTAGCGGGGGTGACACCTACAATGAGCAGTTCTTC
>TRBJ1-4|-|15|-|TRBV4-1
CASSHTLATNEKLFF
TGCGCCAGCAGCCATACACTCGCAACTAATGAAAAACTGTTTTTT
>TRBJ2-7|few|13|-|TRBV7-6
CASSPFRGDEQYF
TGTGCCAGCAGCCCCTTTAGGGGTGACGAGCAGTACTTC
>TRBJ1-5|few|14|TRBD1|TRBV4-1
CASSAGTGTQPQHF
TGCGCCAGCAGCGCCGGGACAGGGACTCAGCCCCAGCATTTT
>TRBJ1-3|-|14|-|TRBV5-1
CASSQGSTGNTIYF
TGCGCCAGCAGCCAAGGGTCTACTGGAAACACCATATATTTT
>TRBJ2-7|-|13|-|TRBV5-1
CASSWWGSYEQYF
TGCGCCAGCAGCTGGTGGGGATCCTACGAGCAGTACTTC
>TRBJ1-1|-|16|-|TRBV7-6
CASSLEGGGEESEAFF
TGTGCCAGCAGCTTAGAGGGCGGGGGCGAGGAGAGTGAAGCTTTCTTT
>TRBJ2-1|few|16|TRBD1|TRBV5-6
CASSLGRTGLHPEQFF
TGTGCCAGCAGCTTGGGAAGGACAGGGCTCCACCCAGAGCAGTTCTTC
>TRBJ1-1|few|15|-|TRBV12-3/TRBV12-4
CASSLAGGGGTEAFF
TGTGCCAGCAGTTTAGCGGGAGGCGGGGGCACTGAAGCTTTCTTT
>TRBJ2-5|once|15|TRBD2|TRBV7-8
CASSLDLAGGETQYF
TGTGCCAGCAGCTTAGACCTAGCGGGGGGTGAGACCCAGTACTTC
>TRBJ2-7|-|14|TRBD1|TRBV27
CASSLTGFSYEQYF
TGTGCCAGCAGTTTGACAGGGTTTAGCTACGAGCAGTACTTC
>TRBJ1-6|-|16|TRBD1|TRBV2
CASIPGQGISGSPLHF
TGTGCCAGCATTCCGGGACAGGGGATCTCCGGCTCACCCCTCCACTTT
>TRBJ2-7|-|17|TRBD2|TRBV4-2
CASSPGTSGGASREQYF
TGTGCCAGCAGCCCCGGGACTAGCGGGGGGGCGTCTCGGGAGCAGTACTTC
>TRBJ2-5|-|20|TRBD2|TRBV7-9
CASSLEALGSTWSGGETQYF
TGTGCCAGCAGTCTCGAGGCGTTAGGTTCGACTTGGAGCGGGGGTGAGACCCAGTACTTC
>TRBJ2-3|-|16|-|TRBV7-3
CASSLRSRVSTDTQYF
TGTGCCAGCAGCTTAAGATCCCGGGTTAGCACAGATACGCAGTATTTT
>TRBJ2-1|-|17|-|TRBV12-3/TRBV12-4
CASSEPGLPGGYNEQFF
TGTGCCAGCAGTGAACCGGGACTACCAGGGGGGTACAATGAGCAGTTCTTC
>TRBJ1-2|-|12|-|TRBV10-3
CAISDGSDGYTF
TGTGCCATCAGTGACGGGAGTGATGGCTACACCTTC
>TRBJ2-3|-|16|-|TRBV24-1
CATSENRARSTDTQYF
TGTGCCACCAGTGAAAACAGGGCGAGGAGCACAGATACGCAGTATTTT
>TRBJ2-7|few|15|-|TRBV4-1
CASSPPGTEGYEQYF
TGCGCCAGCAGCCCACCCGGGACCGAAGGCTACGAGCAGTACTTC
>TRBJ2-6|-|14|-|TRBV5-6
CASSYGSGANVLTF
TGTGCCAGCAGCTATGGCTCTGGGGCCAACGTCCTGACTTTC
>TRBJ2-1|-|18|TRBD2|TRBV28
CASSPTWTSGGVYNEQFF
TGTGCCAGCAGTCCAACTTGGACTAGCGGGGGGGTCTACAATGAGCAGTTCTTC
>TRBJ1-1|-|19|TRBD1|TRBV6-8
CASSAIPGTESVMNTEAFF
TGTGCCAGCAGTGCGATCCCCGGGACAGAGTCCGTCATGAACACTGAAGCTTTCTTT
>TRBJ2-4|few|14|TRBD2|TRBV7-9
CASSSVAGGDIQYF
TGTGCCAGCAGCTCCGTAGCGGGGGGGGACATTCAGTACTTC
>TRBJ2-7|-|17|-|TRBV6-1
CASSPGWAIGMVERQYF
TGTGCCAGCAGTCCAGGCTGGGCAATCGGTATGGTCGAAAGGCAGTACTTC
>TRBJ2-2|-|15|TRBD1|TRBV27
CASRAGTGYTGELFF
TGTGCCAGCAGAGCCGGGACAGGGTACACCGGGGAGCTGTTTTTT
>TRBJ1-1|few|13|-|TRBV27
CASSRVVNTEAFF
TGTGCCAGCTCCAGGGTCGTGAACACTGAAGCTTTCTTT
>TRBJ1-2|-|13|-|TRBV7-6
CASSLGQLYGYTF
TGTGCCAGCAGCTTAGGGCAGCTATATGGCTACACCTTC
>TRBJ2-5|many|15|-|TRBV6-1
CASSELLTYQETQYF
TGTGCCAGCAGTGAACTCCTGACCTACCAAGAGACCCAGTACTTC
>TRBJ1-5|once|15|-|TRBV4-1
CASSQELMSNQPQHF
TGCGCCAGCAGCCAAGAACTAATGAGCAATCAGCCCCAGCATTTT
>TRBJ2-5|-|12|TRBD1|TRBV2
CASRGGSETQYF
TGTGCCAGTAGAGGGGGCAGCGAGACCCAGTACTTC
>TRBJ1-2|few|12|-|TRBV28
CASSLGNYGYTF
TGTGCCAGCAGTTTGGGTAACTATGGCTACACCTTC
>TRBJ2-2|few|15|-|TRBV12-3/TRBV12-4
CASSGGQMNTGELFF
TGTGCCAGCAGCGGGGGACAGATGAACACCGGGGAGCTGTTTTTT
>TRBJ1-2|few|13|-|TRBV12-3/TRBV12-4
CAIKDDWENGYTF
TGTGCCATCAAGGACGACTGGGAAAATGGCTACACCTTC
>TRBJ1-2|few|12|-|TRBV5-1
CASRRPEGGYTF
TGCGCCAGCAGAAGGCCGGAGGGCGGCTACACCTTC
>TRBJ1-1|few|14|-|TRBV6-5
CASRYISQGTEAFF
TGTGCCAGCAGATATATTTCCCAGGGGACTGAAGCTTTCTTT
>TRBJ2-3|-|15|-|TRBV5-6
CASSLALEATDTQYF
TGTGCCAGCAGCTTGGCCTTGGAGGCCACAGATACGCAGTATTTT